The 2 T cell receptor beta chains listed next were all sequenced from one sample in a study of vaccination and CD4 T cells after COVID-19. Oncomine TCR Beta short-read sequencing was applied to DNA from cultured CD4+ T cells. MiXCR, applied by TCRdb to the PCR reads, yields one record per CDR3 protein. The profile shows about 8,300 distinct CDR3 sequences, 36% of them singletons. Antigen specificity for these receptors is unknown. Regarding treatment: roughly 10-day PBMC culture with coronavirus spike peptide pools or control peptides (ViraFEST assay). According to the study, CD4+ T cells from the unexposed donor were gathered ahead of the COVID-19 pandemic (2011-2018). The sequenced sample was CD4+ T cells from blood, cultured in vitro. These TCRs come from a human donor in good health.

V gene TRBV3-1 combines with J gene TRBJ2-7; 12 bases map to TRBD2. V gave up 3 bases and J gave up 1 base; unmatched junction bases: 1. In germline, CDR1 is LGHDT, CDR2 YNNKEL (reference sequence). The CDR3 is 15 amino acids. In DNA form, the CDR3 reads TGTGCCAGCAGCCAGACTAGCGGGGGTTCCTACGAGCAGTACTTC. It is translated as CASSQTSGGSYEQYF.

The sample holds a few counts of this clonotype. The V gene is TRBV5-8, the J gene TRBJ2-5, with 9 positions matching TRBD2. From germline, CDR1 is SGHTS and CDR2 YDEGEE. J was trimmed by 3 bases and V by 2 bases; bases with no gene match: 2. This CDR3 is 14 amino acids long. This CDR3 is CASSFLAGEETQYF. For the CDR3, the DNA is TGTGCCAGCAGCTTTTTAGCGGGGGAAGAGACCCAGTACTTC.